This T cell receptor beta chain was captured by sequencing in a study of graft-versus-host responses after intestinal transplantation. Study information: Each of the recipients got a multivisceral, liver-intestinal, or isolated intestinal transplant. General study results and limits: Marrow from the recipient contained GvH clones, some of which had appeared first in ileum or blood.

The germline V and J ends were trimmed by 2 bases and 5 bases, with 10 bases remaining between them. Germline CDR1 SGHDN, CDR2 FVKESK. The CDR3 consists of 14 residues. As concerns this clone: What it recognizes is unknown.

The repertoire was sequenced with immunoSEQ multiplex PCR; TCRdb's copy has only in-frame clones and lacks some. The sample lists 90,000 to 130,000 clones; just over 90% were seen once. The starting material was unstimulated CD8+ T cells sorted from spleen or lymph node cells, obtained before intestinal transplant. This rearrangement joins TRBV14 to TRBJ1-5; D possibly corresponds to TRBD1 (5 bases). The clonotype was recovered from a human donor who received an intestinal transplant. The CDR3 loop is CASSQLGGDQPQHF. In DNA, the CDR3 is TGTGCCAGCAGCCAACTGGGGGGAGATCAGCCCCAGCATTTT.